This TCR beta chain was identified in a study of cytomegalovirus exposure and HLA in healthy donors (dated by TCRdb to the late 2010s). Concerning the study at large: An earlier analysis of some 600 of the donors reported approximately 300 Gb of sequence data and 90 million to 120 million unique TCR beta sequences obtained from approximately 180 million T cells. An early release that covered more than 550 HLA-typed donors contained approximately 300 gigabases of sequencing data and 80 million or so unique TCR sequences. Of the roughly 400 genotyped donors, over 70% fell in the genetic ancestry cluster associated with self-reported Caucasian donors. The study aimed to test whether cataloging public T cell receptors could reveal signatures of past pathogen exposure. The T cell repertoires of several hundred subjects were profiled by immunosequencing and related to cytomegalovirus serostatus. In addition to the first cohort of 666 subjects, a separate validation cohort of around 110 different subjects was used. To predict cytomegalovirus infection status, the study brought together high-throughput TCR immunosequencing, statistical association of individual TCRs with disease status, and machine learning. A later analysis re-examined previously published TCR beta repertoires from roughly 720 donors and added high-resolution HLA genotyping to investigate patterns of TCR occurrence. The later analysis used no new phenotypic data to find candidate immune exposures, relying instead on TCR beta sequences and their occurrence across donors. An earlier analysis of roughly 600 of the donors used high-throughput TCR beta sequencing to judge whether each TCR beta V gene segment behaved as functional or pseudogenic. Donor age, sex, ethnicity and CMV serostatus were compiled alongside the repertoire data. A later genetic analysis used genome-wide SNP genotypes for about three fifths of the 666 donors, treating that subset as a discovery cohort. Every discovery cohort repertoire had been produced on one sequencing platform. HLA typing covered class I and class II loci at four-digit resolution. Typing coverage differed by locus: A, B, C, DRB1 and DQB1 were typed in roughly 620-630 donors, DQA1 in about 500, DPA1 in around 580, and DPB1 in 400 to 490. Four or five DR-DQ haplotypes were treated as single units for association and clustering because of strong linkage in the cohort. Among some 400 genotyped donors of the cohort, an average of around 220,000 unique TCR beta nucleotide sequences was sequenced per donor, of which about 19% were non-productive.

The cohort consisted of approximately 670 healthy bone marrow donors. At the time of sampling, all cohort members were nominally healthy, though unrecorded immune exposures were likely present. The donor was CMV seronegative and belonged to the group of roughly 330 seronegative cohort members. Every donor gave a peripheral blood sample, and the peripheral blood mononuclear cells from that sample were used for TCR beta sequencing. Genomic DNA was extracted from the blood cell samples with the Qiagen DNeasy Blood Extraction Kit. Library preparation was by the immunoSEQ multiplex PCR assay. A mixture of 60 forward primers for TCR Vbeta segments and 13 reverse primers for TCR Jbeta segments was used in the multiplex PCR. A multiplex PCR assay on genomic DNA amplified the CDR3 region of rearranged TCR beta genes. Amplified TCR beta libraries were sequenced as 87-base-pair reads on the Illumina HiSeq System. Regarding the original processing steps: A later analysis tallied 70 million to 100 million unique TCR beta chains across the roughly 610 repertoires, and 10 million to 11 million of those chains were shared by two or more donors. Raw reads were error-corrected and collapsed into unique sequences with a nearest-neighbor algorithm that merged closely related sequences to remove PCR and sequencing errors. V, D and J gene segments were assigned by aligning CDR3 sequences to IMGT reference sequences. Each retained sequence needed at least a six-nucleotide match to both a V gene segment and a J gene segment. A rearrangement counted as productive if the CDR3 had no stop codons and remained in frame with V and J, and every other rearrangement counted as non-productive. Following IMGT convention, CDR3 was defined as the stretch from the second conserved V-encoded cysteine up to the conserved J-encoded phenylalanine. The earlier analysis of about 560 of the donors excluded any sequence lacking an unambiguous match to a single V gene segment. An earlier analysis of 550 to 650 of the donors classified V segments as functional when productive rearrangements were above 56.7% and as segregating when the standard deviation between donors was above 5%. A statistical classification framework was developed to diagnose cytomegalovirus status using the catalog of TCR beta chain sequences. In a later analysis, TCR nucleotide sequences were compared against IMGT/GENE-DB human TR gene sequences so that V and J genes could be assigned. The TCRdist pipeline was used in a later analysis to assign CDR3 sequences and most-parsimonious VDJ recombination scenarios. In a later analysis, each TCR beta chain was defined by its CDR3 amino acid sequence together with its V-gene family, and reads lacking a unique V-gene family were excluded. As a way to deal with suspected cross-contamination and a sequencing artifact, a later analysis dropped more than 500 nucleotide sequences that were highly shared and had low generation probability. In a later analysis, a clonal expansion index was calculated for each public chain from normalized within-repertoire ranks of inferred template counts. In a later analysis, generation probabilities were computed with a VDJ recombination model fitted to out-of-frame rearrangements, and the resulting probabilities were checked against IGoR. In a later analysis, hypergeometric tests were used to score TCR-TCR, TCR-HLA and TCR-CMV co-occurrence, with a repertoire-size bias correction applied to TCR pairs. To estimate false discovery rates, a later analysis permuted the HLA or CMV assignments 20 times. A later analysis grouped co-occurring TCRs with DBSCAN, adding TCRdist sequence similarity when clustering within HLA-allele-positive subsets. Co-occurrence clustering excluded repertoires with fewer than 30,000 or more than 120,000 public chains, plus five with anomalous nucleotide sharing. This is the immuneACCESS table as TCRdb keeps it, with only in-frame sequences that have V and J called. A part of the clones is gone; compared with another copy, unresolved V genes explain less than half, and the rest is unexplained. V and J calls plus clone size are reproduced from that table; the DNA served to infer D and trimming. A total of around 300,000 clones appear in this sample, under 80% of them only once. The top ten constitute around 2.3% of the sample.

The investigation overall reported the following: A later analysis associated 17,000 or so TCR beta sequences with specific HLA alleles at a false discovery rate of 0.05. HLA typing was unavailable for some donors at each locus, so association tests used only the typed subset. A few of the identified cytomegalovirus-associated TCR beta chains were confirmed in vitro to be specific for cytomegalovirus antigens. Because counts were too low, more than 15 rarely observed V segments, including chromosome 9 orphons, were left out of the earlier analysis of 587 of the donors. An association between a missense DCLRE1C variant and V-gene and J-gene trimming of TCR beta chains was found in a later genetic analysis and replicated in an independent cohort. In an earlier analysis of more than 450 of the donors, most TCR beta V segments were observed in productive rearrangements about 90% or about 30% of the time, broadly matching IMGT annotations. Only TCR beta chains were sequenced in this cohort, and the absence of alpha or paired-chain data limited detectable features. According to the authors, the approach could potentially be generalized to other disease states and immunological phenotypes. Immune exposure information for the cohort was limited to CMV serostatus. While some public TCRs were present in many individuals, most TCR sequences turned up only very rarely across donors. A later analysis reported that several top co-occurrence clusters appeared linked to parvovirus B19, influenza, CMV and Epstein-Barr virus. Compared with the roughly 600-donor mean, donors in an Asian-associated ancestry cluster had fewer N-insertions in productive TCRs, according to a later genetic analysis. In a later analysis, HLA-associated TCR beta chains showed more clonal expansion and lower generation probabilities than non-associated chains that were equally common. Strong co-occurrence of HLA alleles, especially DR and DQ, made assigning TCR associations to individual alleles difficult. A further reported finding was that TCR beta sequences accurately predicted the HLA-A and HLA-B alleles for most subjects in the first cohort. Correlated functional status among segregating V segments might reflect linkage disequilibrium, but an unknown experimental factor could not be ruled out. The classifier was reported to diagnose cytomegalovirus status with high specificity and sensitivity in both the original cohort and the validation cohort. A later analysis found that most CMV-associated TCR beta chains appeared HLA-restricted, with HLA associations seemingly driven largely by CMV exposure. Some IMGT-functional V segments, including TRBV6-2 and TRBV6-3, could not be distinguished by the 87-base-pair reads and were therefore excluded. The presence/absence analyses assumed that sequencing depth was roughly uniform across donors, and that assumption may not be true. In the study, some 160 TCR beta chains were listed as associated with cytomegalovirus. The sequencing pipeline was judged likely to have produced a cluster of highly shared sequence variants as a technical artifact. In a later analysis, TCR association rates were found to vary across HLA loci, with the most associated TCRs seen for DRB1 alleles and the fewest for HLA-C alleles.

The CDR3 starts with the cysteine, ends with the phenylalanine, and has 13 residues. Only CDR3 DNA remains: 39 bases, in frame from the first base. Unmatched junction bases come to 6, with V trimmed by 8 bases and J by 2 bases. In the germline V gene, CDR1 corresponds to MDHEN and CDR2 to SYDVKM. A word on this clone: It has no known antigen specificity. No qualities accompany the bases; no much larger clone lies one base away.

The sequencing input was PBMCs. The chain couples TRBV28 to TRBJ2-7, and TRBD2 matches 7 of the central bases. The clonotype comes from a female donor in good health and CMV-seronegative. The DNA sequence reads TGTGCCAGCCTTCCTAGCGGAGCCTACGAGCAGTACTTC. It encodes CASLPSGAYEQYF.